This T cell receptor beta chain was captured in a study of cytomegalovirus exposure and HLA in healthy donors. For the study at large: The study's early data release held about 77 million unique TCRs from HLA-typed donors. Of about 400 genotyped donors, about 81% clustered with self-reported Caucasian donors.

Study conclusions and caveats: 16,951 TCR beta sequences were associated with HLA alleles at 0.05 false discovery rate in a later analysis. What TCR beta sequences reportedly achieved was accurate prediction of HLA-A and HLA-B alleles in most subjects.

Comment on this clone: Antigen unknown.

This CDR3 is 15 amino acids long. Germline loops: CDR1 MNHNS, CDR2 SASEGT. With 4 bases clipped from V and 5 bases from J, the junction kept 6 bases outside the gene matches. The PCR ran on 60 Vbeta and 13 Jbeta primers. TCRdb keeps only in-frame clones here, not all; method: immunoSEQ multiplex PCR. This sample has around 200,000 clones, with 75% to 90% found just once. This TCR came from a woman aged 25 to 39 in good health and CMV-seronegative. The J gene is TRBJ2-2, the V gene TRBV6-1, with TRBD2 matching over 8 bases. The sample was PBMCs. The CDR3 region is CASSGMAGGTGELFF. Here the CDR3 DNA reads TGTGCCAGCAGTGGAATGGCGGGAGGTACCGGGGAGCTGTTTTTT.